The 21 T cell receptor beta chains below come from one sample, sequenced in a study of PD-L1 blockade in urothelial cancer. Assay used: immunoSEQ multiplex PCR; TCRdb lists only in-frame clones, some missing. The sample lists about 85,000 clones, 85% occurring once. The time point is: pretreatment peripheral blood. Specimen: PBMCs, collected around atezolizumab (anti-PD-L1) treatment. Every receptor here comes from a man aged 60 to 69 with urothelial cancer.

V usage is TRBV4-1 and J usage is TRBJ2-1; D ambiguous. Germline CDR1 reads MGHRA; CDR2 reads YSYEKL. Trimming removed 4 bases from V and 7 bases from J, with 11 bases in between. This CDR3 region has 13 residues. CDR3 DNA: TGCGCCAGCAGCCTCGTCGACTGGAATGAGCAGTTCTTC. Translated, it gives CASSLVDWNEQFF.

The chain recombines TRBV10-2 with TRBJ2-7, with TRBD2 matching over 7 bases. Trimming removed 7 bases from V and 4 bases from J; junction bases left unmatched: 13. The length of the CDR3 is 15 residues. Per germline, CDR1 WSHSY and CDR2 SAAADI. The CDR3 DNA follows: TGCGCCAGCATGGAAGCGGGGCCACGTTTTTACGAGCAGTACTTC. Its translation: CASMEAGPRFYEQYF.

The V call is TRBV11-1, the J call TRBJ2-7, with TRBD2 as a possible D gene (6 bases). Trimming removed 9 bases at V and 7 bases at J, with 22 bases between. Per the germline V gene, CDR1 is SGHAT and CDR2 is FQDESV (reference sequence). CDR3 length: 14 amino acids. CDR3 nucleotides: TGTGCCAGTTCCCGGGGTCGGGAGAGAGGGGAGCAGTACTTC. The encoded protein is CASSRGRERGEQYF.

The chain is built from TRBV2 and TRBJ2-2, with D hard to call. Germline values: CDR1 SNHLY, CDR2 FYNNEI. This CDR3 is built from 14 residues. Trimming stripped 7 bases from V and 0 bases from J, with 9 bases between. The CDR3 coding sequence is TGTGCCAGCACGGAGTCAACGAACACCGGGGAGCTGTTTTTT. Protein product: CASTESTNTGELFF. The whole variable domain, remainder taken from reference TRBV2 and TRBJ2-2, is EPEVTQTPSHQVTQMGQEVILRCVPISNHLYFYWYRQILGQKVEFLVSFYNNEISEKSEIFDDQFSVERPDGSNFTLKIRSTKLEDSAMYFCASTESTNTGELFFGEGSRLTVL.

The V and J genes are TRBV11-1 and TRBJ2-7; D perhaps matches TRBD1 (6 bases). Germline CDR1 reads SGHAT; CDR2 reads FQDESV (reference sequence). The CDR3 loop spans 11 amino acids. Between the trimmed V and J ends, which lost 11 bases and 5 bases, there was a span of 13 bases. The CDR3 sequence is CAAGTYNEQYF. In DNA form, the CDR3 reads TGTGCCGCTGGGACATACAACGAGCAGTACTTC.

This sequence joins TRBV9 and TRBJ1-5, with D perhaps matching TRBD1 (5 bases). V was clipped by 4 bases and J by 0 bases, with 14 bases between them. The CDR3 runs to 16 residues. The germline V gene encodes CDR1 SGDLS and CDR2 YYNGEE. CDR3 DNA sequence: TGTGCCAGCAGCCCAGGACACACCTTTAGCAATCAGCCCCAGCATTTT. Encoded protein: CASSPGHTFSNQPQHF.

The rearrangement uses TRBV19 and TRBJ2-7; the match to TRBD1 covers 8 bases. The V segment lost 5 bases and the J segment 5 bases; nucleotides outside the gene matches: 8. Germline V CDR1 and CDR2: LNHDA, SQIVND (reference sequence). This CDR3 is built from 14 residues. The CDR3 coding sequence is TGTGCCAGTAGTCCGGGACAGGTCCACCACGAGCAGTACTTC. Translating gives CASSPGQVHHEQYF.

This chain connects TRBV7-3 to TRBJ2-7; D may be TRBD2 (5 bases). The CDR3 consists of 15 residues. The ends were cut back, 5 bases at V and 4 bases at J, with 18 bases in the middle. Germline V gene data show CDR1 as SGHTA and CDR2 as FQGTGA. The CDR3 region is CASSPEGRREYEQYF. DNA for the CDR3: TGTGCCAGCAGCCCCGAGGGTAGGAGAGAGTACGAGCAGTACTTC.

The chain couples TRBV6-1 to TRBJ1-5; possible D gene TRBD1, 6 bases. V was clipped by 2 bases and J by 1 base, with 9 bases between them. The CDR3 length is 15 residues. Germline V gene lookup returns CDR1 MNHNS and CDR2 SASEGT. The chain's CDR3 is CASSELRGSNQPQHF. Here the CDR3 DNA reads TGTGCCAGCAGTGAACTCAGGGGCAGCAATCAGCCCCAGCATTTT.

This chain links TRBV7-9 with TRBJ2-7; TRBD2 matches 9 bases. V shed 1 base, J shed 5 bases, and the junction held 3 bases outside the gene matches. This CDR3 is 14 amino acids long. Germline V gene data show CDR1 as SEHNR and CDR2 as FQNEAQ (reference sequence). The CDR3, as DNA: TGTGCCAGCAGCTTAGTACTAGCGGGCAACGAGCAGTACTTC. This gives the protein CASSLVLAGNEQYF.

CDR3 nucleotide sequence: TGTGCCAGCAGACCCGCGGGAACACCCAATGAGCAGTTCTTC. It yields the protein CASRPAGTPNEQFF. V is TRBV28 and J is TRBJ2-1, with D perhaps TRBD2 (6 bases). The CDR3 sequence is 14 residues long. V was pared by 6 bases and J by 6 bases, with 15 bases between. In germline, CDR1 is MDHEN, CDR2 SYDVKM.

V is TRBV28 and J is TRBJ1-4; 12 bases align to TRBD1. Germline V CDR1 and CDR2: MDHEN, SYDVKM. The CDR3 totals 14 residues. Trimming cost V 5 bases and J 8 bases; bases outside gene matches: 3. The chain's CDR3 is CASSRDRGQEKLFF. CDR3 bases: TGTGCCAGCAGTCGGGACAGGGGGCAGGAAAAACTGTTTTTT.

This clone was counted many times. Here the CDR3 reads CASSPSVSGSMFF. The CDR3 bases are TGTGCCAGCAGCCCTAGCGTTAGCGGGAGTATGTTCTTC. The chain carries TRBV7-9 and TRBJ2-1; 9 positions agree with TRBD2. Trimming removed 5 bases from V and 15 bases from J; junction bases left unmatched: 11. From germline, CDR1 is SEHNR and CDR2 FQNEAQ (reference sequence). The CDR3 is made up of 13 amino acids.

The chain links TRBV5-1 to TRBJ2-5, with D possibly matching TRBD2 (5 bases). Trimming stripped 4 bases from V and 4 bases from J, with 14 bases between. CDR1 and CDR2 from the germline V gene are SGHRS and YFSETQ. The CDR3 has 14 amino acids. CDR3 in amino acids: CASSLAGIRETQYF. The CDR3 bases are TGCGCCAGCAGCCTAGCCGGGATCCGAGAGACCCAGTACTTC.

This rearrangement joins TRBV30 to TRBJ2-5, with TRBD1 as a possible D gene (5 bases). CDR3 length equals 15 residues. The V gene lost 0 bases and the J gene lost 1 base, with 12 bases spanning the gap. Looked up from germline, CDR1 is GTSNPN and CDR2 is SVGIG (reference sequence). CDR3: CAWSVFKGLQETQYF. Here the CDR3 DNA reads TGTGCCTGGAGTGTCTTTAAGGGGCTCCAAGAGACCCAGTACTTC. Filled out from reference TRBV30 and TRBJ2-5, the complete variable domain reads SQTIHQWPATLVQPVGSPLSLECTVEGTSNPNLYWYRQAAGRGLQLLFYSVGIGQISSEVPQNLSASRPQDRQFILSSKKLLLSDSGFYLCAWSVFKGLQETQYFGPGTRLLVL.

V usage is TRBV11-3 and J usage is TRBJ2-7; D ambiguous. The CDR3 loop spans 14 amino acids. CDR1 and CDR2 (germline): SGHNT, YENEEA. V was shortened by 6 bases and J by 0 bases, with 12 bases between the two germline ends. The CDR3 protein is CASSQLANSYEQYF. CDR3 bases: TGTGCCAGCAGTCAACTCGCTAACTCCTACGAGCAGTACTTC.

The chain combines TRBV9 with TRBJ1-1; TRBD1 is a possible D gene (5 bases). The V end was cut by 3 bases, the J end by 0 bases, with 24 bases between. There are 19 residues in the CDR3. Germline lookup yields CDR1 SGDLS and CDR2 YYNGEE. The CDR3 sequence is CASSEVNRPPFYMNTEAFF. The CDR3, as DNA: TGTGCCAGCAGCGAAGTGAACAGGCCCCCGTTTTACATGAACACTGAAGCTTTCTTT.

The CDR3 DNA follows: TGTGCCTGGAGGCCGCCGGGACTAGCGGGAGGAATTTCCTCCTACAATGAGCAGTTCTTC. Amino acid sequence: CAWRPPGLAGGISSYNEQFF. This sequence joins TRBV30 and TRBJ2-1; TRBD2 matches 15 bases. The V gene's germline CDR1 is GTSNPN and CDR2 SVGIG (reference sequence). The trim removed 3 bases at V and 0 bases at J, leaving 12 bases unmatched. The CDR3 has 20 residues.

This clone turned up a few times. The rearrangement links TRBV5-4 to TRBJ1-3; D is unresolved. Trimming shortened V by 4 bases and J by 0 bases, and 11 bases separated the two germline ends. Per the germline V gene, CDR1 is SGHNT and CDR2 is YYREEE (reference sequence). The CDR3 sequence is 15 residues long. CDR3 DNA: TGTGCCAGCAGCCTTGGGCAGACCTCTGGAAACACCATATATTTT. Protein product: CASSLGQTSGNTIYF.

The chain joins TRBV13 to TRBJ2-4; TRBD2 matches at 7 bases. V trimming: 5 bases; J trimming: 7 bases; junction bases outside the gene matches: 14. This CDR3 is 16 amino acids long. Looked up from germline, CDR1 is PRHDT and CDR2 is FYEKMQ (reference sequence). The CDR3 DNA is TGTGCCAGCAGCCAGAGGAGGGGAGGGCCCTGGAACATTCAGTACTTC. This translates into CASSQRRGGPWNIQYF.

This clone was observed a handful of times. DNA of the CDR3: TGTGCCAGCAGCCCAGGGGTTCTTATGAACACTGAAGCTTTCTTT. Translating it yields CASSPGVLMNTEAFF. The V and J genes are TRBV7-3 and TRBJ1-1, with a possible D match to TRBD1 (6 bases). V was cut by 5 bases and J by 0 bases, with 13 bases left in between. This CDR3 region has 15 residues. From germline, CDR1 is SGHTA and CDR2 FQGTGA.